This T cell receptor beta chain was sequenced during a study of blood T cell repertoires in COVID-19. This CDR3 comprises 15 residues. The germline CDR1 and CDR2 sequences are SGHTA and FQGNSA. The germline V and J ends were trimmed by 0 bases and 2 bases, with 8 bases remaining between them. Using immunoSEQ multiplex PCR, the repertoire was profiled, and TCRdb retains in-frame clones only, with some absent. Of around 58,000 clones in the sample, roughly 83% were seen once. V usage is TRBV7-2 and J usage is TRBJ1-3; possibly TRBD1 for D (5 bases). The sequenced sample was peripheral blood. This receptor was obtained from a human donor in a cohort sampled during active COVID-19. As DNA, the CDR3 is TGTGCCAGCAGCTTAGCGTGGGGGGCTGGAAACACCATATATTTT. Its protein is CASSLAWGAGNTIYF.